This passage covers 11 T cell receptor beta chains from one sample sequenced in a study of human T cells and chemical hapten exposure. Documented time point: patch test 1, 2 weeks after DPC sensitization. The treatment here: therapeutic diphenylcyclopropenone sensitization with weekly scalp DPC. One entry per CDR3 protein results from TCRdb running MiXCR on the RACE reads. The data contain 150,000 or so distinct CDR3 sequences, roughly 15% of them singletons. The source material was whole blood, sampled in connection with sensitization to the hapten diphenylcyclopropenone (DPC). These receptor sequences come from a woman younger than 45 with alopecia areata. Some clones in this sample may be carry-over from other donors' samples.

There are many counts of this clonotype. The V call is TRBV19, the J call TRBJ1-4; D is uncertain. Between the trimmed V and J ends, which lost 7 bases and 8 bases, there was a span of 14 bases. The germline CDR1 and CDR2 sequences are LNHDA and SQIVND (reference sequence). There are 13 residues in the CDR3. The CDR3 protein is CASKRELREKLFF. CDR3 sequence (DNA): TGTGCCAGTAAAAGGGAACTGCGGGAAAAACTGTTTTTT.

The genes are TRBV6-2 or TRBV6-3 and TRBJ1-1, with TRBD1 matching 9 bases. The CDR3 totals 15 residues. Trimming removed 5 bases from V and 3 bases from J; junction bases left unmatched: 7. From germline, CDR1 is MNHEY and CDR2 SVGEGT. The CDR3 sequence is CASSAYRGRDTEAFF. For the CDR3, the DNA is TGTGCCAGCAGTGCCTACAGGGGGCGAGACACTGAAGCTTTCTTT.

The table lists this clonotype with a few counts. V and J are TRBV14 and TRBJ1-4; unclear D gene. CDR1 is SGHDN, CDR2 FVKESK, per germline. V was trimmed by 4 bases and J by 8 bases, leaving 14 bases between them. This CDR3 spans 14 amino acids. CDR3 protein: CASSRSSMWEKLFF. The CDR3 DNA follows: TGTGCCAGCAGCCGCTCAAGTATGTGGGAAAAACTGTTTTTT.

This rearrangement joins TRBV7-3 to TRBJ2-6; D could derive from TRBD1 or TRBD2 (6 bases each). Germline CDR1 SGHTA, CDR2 FQGTGA. V lost 0 bases and J lost 0, with 18 bases in between. The CDR3 is made up of 20 amino acids. CDR3 sequence reads: CASSLTGGRSTSSGANVLTF. The CDR3 DNA is TGTGCCAGCAGCTTAACGGGGGGCCGTTCTACCTCCTCTGGGGCCAACGTCCTGACTTTC.

The chain joins TRBV12-3 or TRBV12-4 to TRBJ1-5; weak D call: TRBD1 (6 bases). Trimming stripped 3 bases from V and 5 bases from J, with 8 bases between. CDR3 length equals 13 residues. CDR3 sequence reads: CASSLTGYQPQHF. In DNA form, the CDR3 reads TGTGCCAGCAGTTTGACAGGTTATCAGCCCCAGCATTTT.

In its sample, this clonotype was seen a few times. V is TRBV10-3 and J is TRBJ2-1; 7 positions match TRBD1. With V trimmed by 6 bases and J by 0 bases, 2 bases remained unmatched. The CDR3 consists of 14 residues. The germline gives CDR1 ENHRY, CDR2 SYGVKD. The CDR3 nucleotides read TGTGCCATCAGGGGACAGTTCTCCTACAATGAGCAGTTCTTC. Translated: CAIRGQFSYNEQFF.

CDR3 protein: CASSYYNAGDYGYTF. The CDR3 coding sequence is TGTGCCAGCAGCTACTATAATGCCGGGGACTATGGCTACACCTTC. The V call is TRBV7-2, the J call TRBJ1-2; D gene ambiguous. CDR3 length: 15 residues. Trimming left V 4 bases short and J 3 bases short, with 15 bases between. Germline V gene data show CDR1 as SGHTA and CDR2 as FQGNSA. The full variable domain, in which reference TRBV7-2 and TRBJ1-2 provide the parts outside the CDR3, is GAGVSQSPSNKVTEKGKDVELRCDPISGHTALYWYRQSLGQGLEFLIYFQGNSAPDKSGLPSDRFSAERTGGSVSTLTIQRTQQEDSAVYLCASSYYNAGDYGYTFGSGTRLTVV.

This clonotype was recorded at least ten times. This chain connects TRBV28 to TRBJ2-6; D possibly uses TRBD1 or TRBD2 (5 bases each). The CDR3 has 19 amino acids. V shed 6 bases and J shed 0 bases, with 21 bases lying between them. From germline, CDR1 is MDHEN and CDR2 SYDVKM. CDR3 region: CASSPAGSKGASGANVLTF. CDR3 DNA sequence: TGTGCCAGCAGCCCCGCAGGGAGCAAGGGAGCCTCTGGGGCCAACGTCCTGACTTTC.

The sample holds a few counts of this clonotype. The gene calls are TRBV19 and TRBJ2-7, with 7 bases that match TRBD1. CDR1 is LNHDA, CDR2 SQIVND, per germline (reference sequence). CDR3 length equals 15 residues. Losses at the gene ends were 5 bases for V and 5 bases for J; bases not matched to a gene: 12. CDR3 DNA sequence: TGTGCCAGTAGTCCTATCGACAGGGATCGGGACGAGCAGTACTTC. Protein product: CASSPIDRDRDEQYF.

The chain has TRBV9 and TRBJ2-1; 14 bases agree with TRBD2. V shed 4 bases, J shed 8 bases, and the junction held 5 bases outside the gene matches. From germline, CDR1 is SGDLS and CDR2 YYNGEE. This CDR3 has 15 amino acids. CDR3 DNA sequence: TGTGCCAGCAGCCTAGGGACTAGCGGGAGTCATGAGCAGTTCTTC. Amino acids: CASSLGTSGSHEQFF.

The gene calls are TRBV20-1 and TRBJ1-1; weak D call: TRBD1 (5 bases). Trimming removed 6 bases from V and 2 bases from J, with 10 bases in between. Germline V gene data show CDR1 as DFQATT and CDR2 as SNEGSKA (reference sequence). This CDR3 is built from 12 residues. Written as DNA, the CDR3 is TGCAGTGCGACAGACACTAACACTGAAGCTTTCTTT. Translation gives CSATDTNTEAFF.